The next 22 T cell receptor beta chains were all read from a single sample in a study of cytomegalovirus exposure and HLA in healthy donors. Clones were sequenced by immunoSEQ multiplex PCR, and TCRdb holds only the in-frame ones, with some missing. Among about 66,000 clones listed, approximately 97% were seen once. The material sequenced was PBMCs. Every receptor here comes from a woman aged 18-29 years in good health and CMV-seropositive.

The chain links TRBV11-2 to TRBJ1-6, with D uncertain. Trimming shortened V by 0 bases and J by 7 bases, and 10 bases separated the two germline ends. The CDR3 is 15 residues long. The V gene's germline CDR1 is SGHAT and CDR2 FQNNGV. The CDR3 sequence is CASSLDKGGNSPLHF. The CDR3 DNA reads as TGTGCCAGCAGCTTAGATAAGGGAGGGAATTCACCCCTCCACTTT.

This chain links TRBV28 with TRBJ2-7; 14 bases are shared with TRBD2. The CDR3 contains 16 residues. Germline lookup yields CDR1 MDHEN and CDR2 SYDVKM. The V gene end was trimmed by 2 bases and the J gene end by 10 bases; junction bases not matched to a gene: 10. DNA for the CDR3: TGTGCCAGCAGTTTAGCGATAGGACTAGCGGGAGGTGCCCAGTACTTC. Protein sequence: CASSLAIGLAGGAQYF.

The V gene is TRBV11-1, the J gene TRBJ2-3; 11 bases fit TRBD2. The CDR3 consists of 17 residues. The V segment lost 3 bases and the J segment 5 bases; nucleotides outside the gene matches: 10. In germline, CDR1 is SGHAT, CDR2 FQDESV (reference sequence). This CDR3 reads CASSFLAGGPGGDTQYF. For the CDR3, the DNA is TGTGCCAGCAGCTTTTTAGCGGGAGGGCCCGGGGGAGATACGCAGTATTTT.

DNA for the CDR3: TGCGCCAGCAGCCAAGATTCAGGGGGCGGGCACACCGGGGAGCTGTTTTTT. Translation gives CASSQDSGGGHTGELFF. The chain joins TRBV4-1 to TRBJ2-2; 8 nucleotides match TRBD1. The CDR3 sequence is 17 residues long. Germline V CDR1 and CDR2: MGHRA, YSYEKL. V dropped 0 bases and J dropped 3; count of bases not matched to a gene: 6.

To note about this clone: Other DNA sequences in this sample translate to the same CDR3. V is TRBV28 and J is TRBJ2-7; 7 positions agree with TRBD2. The germline V gene encodes CDR1 MDHEN and CDR2 SYDVKM. This CDR3 comprises 11 residues. Germline trimming cut 6 bases from V and 7 bases from J; bases unmatched to any gene: 3. The CDR3 is CASSPGGEQYF. As DNA, the CDR3 is TGTGCCAGCAGCCCGGGGGGAGAGCAGTACTTC.

This rearrangement joins TRBV7-8 to TRBJ2-3; D unresolved. This CDR3 contains 12 residues. Trimming stripped 4 bases from V and 6 bases from J, with 8 bases between. CDR1 and CDR2 from the germline V gene are SGHVS and FQNEAQ. CDR3 residues: CASSSVGDTQYF. For the CDR3, the DNA is TGTGCCAGCAGCTCGGTTGGTGATACGCAGTATTTT.

The rearrangement links TRBV15 to TRBJ2-7; 11 bases fit TRBD1. This CDR3 has 16 amino acids. Germline-derived CDR1 and CDR2 are LNHNV and YYDKDF (reference sequence). Losses at the gene ends were 1 base for V and 6 bases for J; bases not matched to a gene: 8. The CDR3 coding sequence is TGTGCCACCAGCAGAGGGCCAGGACAGGGGGCAGTCGAGCAGTACTTC. It encodes CATSRGPGQGAVEQYF.

The chain couples TRBV11-3 to TRBJ2-5, with a weak D call TRBD2 (5 bases). Trimming removed 6 bases at V and 2 bases at J, with 13 bases between. The CDR3 runs to 14 residues. The germline CDR1 and CDR2 sequences are SGHNT and YENEEA. CDR3 protein: CASSSDGDQETQYF. Here the CDR3 DNA reads TGTGCCAGCAGTTCCGACGGGGATCAAGAGACCCAGTACTTC.

CDR3 loop: CASSDGGGISPEQYF. CDR3 nucleotides: TGTGCCAGCAGTGACGGTGGGGGGATCAGTCCCGAGCAGTACTTC. This sequence joins TRBV2 and TRBJ2-7, with D possibly being TRBD2 (6 bases). Trimming took off 3 bases at V and 6 bases at J, with 18 bases between the two ends. Germline V gives CDR1 SNHLY, CDR2 FYNNEI. The CDR3 loop spans 15 amino acids.

The chain carries TRBV19 and TRBJ2-1; 12 bases are shared with TRBD1. CDR3 length: 15 residues. V lost 6 bases to trimming and J lost 9 bases; unmatched junction nucleotides: 9. Germline assignment: CDR1 LNHDA and CDR2 SQIVND (reference sequence). CDR3 sequence (DNA): TGTGCCAGTAGGATCCCGGGACAGGGGGCGGGTGAGCAGTTCTTC. Protein product: CASRIPGQGAGEQFF.

V gene TRBV7-2 combines with J gene TRBJ2-3; TRBD2 matches 7 bases. Germline V lookup: CDR1 SGHTA, CDR2 FQGNSA. CDR3 length equals 15 residues. Germline trimming cut 4 bases from V and 4 bases from J; bases unmatched to any gene: 8. CDR3 nucleotides: TGTGCCAGCAGCTCGGGCCCTAGCGGCTCAGATACGCAGTATTTT. It specifies CASSSGPSGSDTQYF.

The chain links TRBV7-9 to TRBJ2-1; 9 bases agree with TRBD2. The CDR3 contains 16 residues. In germline, CDR1 is SEHNR, CDR2 FQNEAQ (reference sequence). J gave up 2 bases and V 1 base, and 3 bases lay outside the gene matches. The DNA for the CDR3 is TGTGCCAGCAGCTTAGAGCCTAGCGGGACCTACAATGAGCAGTTCTTC. It is translated as CASSLEPSGTYNEQFF.

The chain combines TRBV2 with TRBJ2-7; TRBD1 aligns across 8 bases. Germline lookup yields CDR1 SNHLY and CDR2 FYNNEI. The CDR3 contains 16 residues. V trimming: 2 bases; J trimming: 0 bases; junction bases outside the gene matches: 6. The CDR3 nucleotides are TGTGCCAGCAGTGAAAACAGGGGGGCATCCTCCTACGAGCAGTACTTC. This encodes CASSENRGASSYEQYF. The variable domain in full, completed from reference TRBV2 and TRBJ2-7, reads EPEVTQTPSHQVTQMGQEVILRCVPISNHLYFYWYRQILGQKVEFLVSFYNNEISEKSEIFDDQFSVERPDGSNFTLKIRSTKLEDSAMYFCASSENRGASSYEQYFGPGTRLTVT.

This chain connects TRBV27 to TRBJ2-7; D is ambiguous. The CDR3 runs 12 residues. The germline CDR1 and CDR2 sequences are MNHEY and SMNVEV (reference sequence). Between the trimmed V and J ends, which lost 6 bases and 7 bases, there was a span of 13 bases. The CDR3 spells CASRLHPREQYF. The CDR3 DNA reads as TGTGCCAGCAGACTACACCCCCGGGAGCAGTACTTC.

The rearrangement joins TRBV4-1 to TRBJ2-1; 11 bases match TRBD2. Germline V lookup: CDR1 MGHRA, CDR2 YSYEKL. V trimming: 1 base; J trimming: 6 bases; junction bases outside the gene matches: 2. This CDR3 is built from 15 residues. The CDR3, as DNA: TGCGCCAGCAGCCAAGGACTAGCGGGACGCAATGAGCAGTTCTTC. This gives the protein CASSQGLAGRNEQFF.

The CDR3 sequence: CASSPGQFNGYTF. The DNA of the CDR3 is TGCGCCAGCAGCCCAGGACAGTTCAATGGCTACACCTTC. V and J are TRBV5-1 and TRBJ1-2, with D possibly matching TRBD1 (6 bases). CDR1 is SGHRS, CDR2 YFSETQ, per germline. V lost 4 bases, J lost 6 bases, and 13 bases lay in between. CDR3 size: 13 residues.

The chain links TRBV7-9 to TRBJ1-2; D remains ambiguous. Trimming pared 5 bases from V and 2 bases from J, leaving 21 bases between. This CDR3 comprises 17 residues. Per the germline V gene, CDR1 is SEHNR and CDR2 is FQNEAQ (reference sequence). The CDR3 spells CASSQILGGTRNYGYTF. CDR3 nucleotide sequence: TGTGCCAGCAGCCAAATATTAGGTGGCACTAGAAACTATGGCTACACCTTC.

The DNA for the CDR3 is TGTGCCAGCAGCCCGGACAGGAGGGCATCTCCTGAAGCTTTCTTT. It translates to CASSPDRRASPEAFF. The rearrangement uses TRBV14 and TRBJ1-1; 7 bases are a match to TRBD1. This CDR3 comprises 15 residues. With V trimmed by 4 bases and J by 6 bases, 11 bases remained unmatched. Per the germline V gene, CDR1 is SGHDN and CDR2 is FVKESK.

This clone was detected a few times. The rearrangement uses TRBV6-1 and TRBJ2-5, with D possibly matching TRBD2 (6 bases). V was pared by 1 base and J by 4 bases, with 25 bases between. There are 19 residues in the CDR3. The germline CDR1 and CDR2 sequences are MNHNS and SASEGT. CDR3 DNA sequence: TGTGCCAGCAGTGAAGGTGACTGGCGGGACGGCAATGTGGGAGAGACCCAGTACTTC. Protein product: CASSEGDWRDGNVGETQYF.

With respect to this clone: An end of the junction differs from the germline gene, which may be a read error. The chain carries TRBV7-7 and TRBJ2-5; 8 nucleotides agree with TRBD2. Germline CDR1 reads SSHAT; CDR2 reads FNYEAQ (reference sequence). The CDR3 runs to 15 residues. The CDR3, as DNA: TGTGCTAGCAGCCAAACTAGCGGACTCCAAGAGACCCAGTACTTC. It specifies CASSQTSGLQETQYF.

The chain uses TRBV7-3 and TRBJ2-3; D might be TRBD2 (5 bases). V shed 5 bases and J shed 6 bases, with 18 bases lying between them. Per the germline V gene, CDR1 is SGHTA and CDR2 is FQGTGA. This CDR3 has 15 residues. CDR3 nucleotide sequence: TGTGCCAGCAGCGGAACCCCCACGGACTGGGATACGCAGTATTTT. This codes for CASSGTPTDWDTQYF.

V usage is TRBV28 and J usage is TRBJ1-2, with D possibly matching TRBD1 (6 bases). The CDR3 has 12 amino acids. V shed 5 bases and J shed 8 bases, with 12 bases lying between them. Germline assignment: CDR1 MDHEN and CDR2 SYDVKM. Written as DNA, the CDR3 is TGTGCCAGCAGTACACAGGGAAAAGGCTACACCTTC. This encodes CASSTQGKGYTF.